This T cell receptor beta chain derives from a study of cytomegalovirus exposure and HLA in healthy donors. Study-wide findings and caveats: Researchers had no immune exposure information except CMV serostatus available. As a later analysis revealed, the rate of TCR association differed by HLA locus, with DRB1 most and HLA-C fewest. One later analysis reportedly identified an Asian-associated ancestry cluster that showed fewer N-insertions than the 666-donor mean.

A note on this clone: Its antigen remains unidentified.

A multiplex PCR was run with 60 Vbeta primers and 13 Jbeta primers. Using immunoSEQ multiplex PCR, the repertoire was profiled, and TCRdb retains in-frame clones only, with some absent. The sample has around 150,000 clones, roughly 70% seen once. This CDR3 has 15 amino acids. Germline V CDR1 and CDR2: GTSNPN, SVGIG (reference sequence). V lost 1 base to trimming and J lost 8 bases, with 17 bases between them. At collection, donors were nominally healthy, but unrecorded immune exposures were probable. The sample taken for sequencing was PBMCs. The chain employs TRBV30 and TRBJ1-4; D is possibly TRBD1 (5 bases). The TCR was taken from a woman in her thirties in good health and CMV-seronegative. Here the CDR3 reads CAWSGGYYWGEKLFF. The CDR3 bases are TGTGCCTGGAGTGGGGGCTATTACTGGGGAGAAAAACTGTTTTTT.